These 13 T cell receptor beta chains were sequenced from one sample in a study of OX40 agonist ivuxolimab in advanced cancers. Measured with immunoSEQ multiplex PCR; TCRdb has only the in-frame clones, and not every one. Among about 59,000 clones listed, under 90% were seen once. The source was CD4+ or CD8+ T cells sorted from blood, collected in a trial of the OX40 agonist ivuxolimab. The receptors stem from an adult with an advanced solid tumor such as melanoma, head and neck, liver or kidney cancer.

The genes are TRBV5-1 and TRBJ2-7; either TRBD1 or TRBD2 may fit D (5 bases each). CDR1 and CDR2 (germline): SGHRS, YFSETQ. The CDR3 is made up of 14 amino acids. The germline V and J ends were trimmed by 4 bases and 3 bases, with 14 bases remaining between them. The CDR3 DNA reads TGCGCCAGCAGCATGGGACGCAGCCGCTACGAGCAGTACTTC. It yields the protein CASSMGRSRYEQYF.

J is TRBJ2-5 and V is TRBV6-6; a weak D match, TRBD1 (5 bases). Gene TRBJ2-7 matches the end of the DNA better, so the J call may be wrong. Per the germline V gene, CDR1 is MNHNY and CDR2 is SVGAGI (reference sequence). The CDR3 is made up of 16 amino acids. The CDR3 region is CASSYSKGHSSYEQYF. As DNA, the CDR3 is TGTGCCAGCAGTTACTCGAAGGGGCACAGCTCCTACGAGCAGTACTTC.

The chain combines TRBV7-2 with TRBJ1-2; the match to TRBD1 covers 9 bases. Germline V gives CDR1 SGHTA, CDR2 FQGNSA. V dropped 4 bases and J dropped 4; count of bases not matched to a gene: 10. The CDR3 runs to 16 residues. Written as DNA, the CDR3 is TGTGCCAGCAGCTCCGACGGGAAGGGACAGGGCTATGGCTACACCTTC. Amino acids: CASSSDGKGQGYGYTF.

The chain joins TRBV9 to TRBJ1-2; TRBD1 matches at 8 bases. With V trimmed by 6 bases and J by 8 bases, 6 bases remained unmatched. This CDR3 has 12 amino acids. Per the germline V gene, CDR1 is SGDLS and CDR2 is YYNGEE. The CDR3: CASNSGQGGYTF. Here the CDR3 DNA reads TGTGCCAGCAACAGCGGACAGGGAGGCTACACCTTC.

This clone occurred once. The chain couples TRBV6-5 to TRBJ2-7; TRBD1 matches 8 bases. Trimming removed 0 bases from V and 6 bases from J; junction bases left unmatched: 7. The CDR3 runs to 15 residues. Germline V lookup: CDR1 MNHEY, CDR2 SVGAGI. The CDR3 coding sequence is TGTGCCAGCAGTTACTCGACGCAGGGGGCCGGCGAGCAGTACTTC. This sequence encodes CASSYSTQGAGEQYF.

The chain has TRBV19 and TRBJ2-1, with 8 bases that match TRBD2. This CDR3 is 13 amino acids long. With V trimmed by 8 bases and J by 4 bases, 4 bases remained unmatched. Germline V lookup: CDR1 LNHDA, CDR2 SQIVND (reference sequence). For the CDR3, the DNA is TGTGCCAGTCGTAGCGGGGAATACAATGAGCAGTTCTTC. Its translation is CASRSGEYNEQFF.

The chain employs TRBV5-1 and TRBJ2-1, with 9 positions matching TRBD2. With 4 bases clipped from V and 4 bases from J, the junction kept 6 bases outside the gene matches. The CDR3 has 15 residues. Germline CDR1 SGHRS, CDR2 YFSETQ. In DNA form, the CDR3 reads TGCGCCAGCAGCCCCGAGGGACTAGCATACAATGAGCAGTTCTTC. It translates to CASSPEGLAYNEQFF. The full variable domain, rest sourced from reference TRBV5-1 and TRBJ2-1, is KAGVTQTPRYLIKTRGQQVTLSCSPISGHRSVSWYQQTPGQGLQFLFEYFSETQRNKGNFPGRFSGRQFSNSRSEMNVSTLELGDSALYLCASSPEGLAYNEQFFGPGTRLTVL.

The chain recombines TRBV10-3 with TRBJ2-7, with 7 bases matching TRBD1. Germline values: CDR1 ENHRY, CDR2 SYGVKD. Trimming removed 6 bases from V and 0 bases from J; junction bases left unmatched: 11. This CDR3 comprises 16 residues. The chain's CDR3 is CAIREPGGSSSYEQYF. CDR3 nucleotides: TGTGCCATCAGGGAACCAGGGGGATCAAGCTCCTACGAGCAGTACTTC.

The J gene is TRBJ2-7, the V gene TRBV27; D is possibly TRBD2 (7 bases). Germline loops: CDR1 MNHEY, CDR2 SMNVEV (reference sequence). The CDR3 covers 14 residues. The V and J ends lost 6 bases and 4 bases respectively, with 16 bases between them. The CDR3 nucleotides are TGTGCCAGCAGAGGGGGGGAGGTCCCTTACGAGCAGTACTTC. Its protein is CASRGGEVPYEQYF.

The chain has TRBV15 and TRBJ2-4; possibly TRBD1 for D (5 bases). The CDR3 spans 15 residues. Germline CDR1 is LNHNV and CDR2 is YYDKDF (reference sequence). Between the trimmed V and J ends, which lost 1 base and 6 bases, there was a span of 13 bases. CDR3 in amino acids: CATSRVGASGNIQYF. The CDR3 nucleotides read TGTGCCACCAGCAGAGTTGGGGCGTCGGGAAACATTCAGTACTTC.

This clone has a handful of counts. V is TRBV19 and J is TRBJ2-3; D is ambiguous. V dropped 5 bases and J dropped 4 bases, with 7 bases sitting between them. Per the germline V gene, CDR1 is LNHDA and CDR2 is SQIVND (reference sequence). This CDR3 contains 12 residues. CDR3 sequence reads: CASSQGADTQYF. The CDR3 bases are TGTGCCAGTAGTCAAGGCGCAGATACGCAGTATTTT. Together with reference TRBV19 and TRBJ2-3, the CDR3 gives the full variable domain: DGGITQSPKYLFRKEGQNVTLSCEQNLNHDAMYWYRQDPGQGLRLIYYSQIVNDFQKGDIAEGYSVSREKKESFPLTVTSAQKNPTAFYLCASSQGADTQYFGPGTRLTVL.

This chain uses TRBV5-1 with TRBJ1-4; perhaps TRBD1 as D (6 bases). Germline V CDR1 and CDR2: SGHRS, YFSETQ. The CDR3 length is 13 residues. Trimming pared 4 bases from V and 10 bases from J, leaving 14 bases between. CDR3 DNA: TGCGCCAGCAGCGGGGGGCGGTCGAGAAAACTGTTTTTT. It specifies CASSGGRSRKLFF. Complete variable domain (other parts from reference TRBV5-1 and TRBJ1-4): KAGVTQTPRYLIKTRGQQVTLSCSPISGHRSVSWYQQTPGQGLQFLFEYFSETQRNKGNFPGRFSGRQFSNSRSEMNVSTLELGDSALYLCASSGGRSRKLFFGSGTQLSVL.

The rearrangement links TRBV30 to TRBJ2-1, with 9 bases that match TRBD2. This CDR3 has 15 amino acids. V trimming: 2 bases; J trimming: 4 bases; junction bases outside the gene matches: 6. CDR1 and CDR2 (germline): GTSNPN, SVGIG (reference sequence). The CDR3 sequence is CAWSRASGVYNEQFF. CDR3 in DNA: TGTGCCTGGAGTAGGGCTAGCGGGGTTTACAATGAGCAGTTCTTC. Full variable domain (missing parts from reference TRBV30 and TRBJ2-1): SQTIHQWPATLVQPVGSPLSLECTVEGTSNPNLYWYRQAAGRGLQLLFYSVGIGQISSEVPQNLSASRPQDRQFILSSKKLLLSDSGFYLCAWSRASGVYNEQFFGPGTRLTVL.